These 4 T cell receptor beta chains were all obtained from the same sample, sequenced in a study of T cell responses to AZD1222 COVID-19 vaccine (dated by TCRdb to the early 2020s). The protocol used for the library was the immunoSEQ multiplex PCR assay. The clones in this table, taken by TCRdb from immuneACCESS, are in-frame only. Not every clone is retained; where verified, under half of the shortfall comes from an unresolved V gene, and the cause of the rest is unknown. The sample includes roughly 160,000 clones, with around nine tenths observed a single time. The ten largest make up 0.85% to 1.1% of the sample. The sample's time point label, in plain terms: about 28 days (+/-7) after the second vaccine dose. Sequences were derived from peripheral blood, sampled 28 days after the second AZD1222 dose. Every receptor here comes from an adult who received the AZD1222 COVID-19 vaccine.

V usage is TRBV7-2 and J usage is TRBJ2-5, with D perhaps being TRBD1 or TRBD2 (6 bases each). Trimming pared 5 bases from V and 7 bases from J, leaving 29 bases between. CDR3 length: 18 residues. Germline assignment: CDR1 SGHTA and CDR2 FQGNSA. Here the CDR3 reads CASSPRQPTEGRGRTQYF. The CDR3, as DNA: TGTGCCAGCAGCCCCAGACAACCAACCGAGGGACGGGGGCGGACCCAGTACTTC. Full variable domain (outside the CDR3, taken from reference TRBV7-2 and TRBJ2-5): GAGVSQSPSNKVTEKGKDVELRCDPISGHTALYWYRQSLGQGLEFLIYFQGNSAPDKSGLPSDRFSAERTGGSVSTLTIQRTQQEDSAVYLCASSPRQPTEGRGRTQYFGPGTRLLVL.

The chain links TRBV29-1 to TRBJ1-5; the match to TRBD1 covers 10 bases. CDR3 size: 14 residues. With V trimmed by 5 bases and J by 5 bases, 6 bases remained unmatched. Germline V gene sequence: CDR1 SQVTM, CDR2 ANQGSEA. CDR3 region: CSVQSGTGDQPQHF. Written as DNA, the CDR3 is TGCAGCGTTCAATCCGGGACAGGGGATCAGCCCCAGCATTTT.

CDR3 nucleotide sequence: TGTGCCAGCAGCTGGGACCGAAACTATGGCTACACCTTC. Translating gives CASSWDRNYGYTF. This chain joins TRBV6-5 and TRBJ1-2; TRBD1 might be the D (5 bases). The CDR3 is 13 amino acids. From germline, CDR1 is MNHEY and CDR2 SVGAGI. Trimming pared 6 bases from V and 2 bases from J, leaving 10 bases between.

The chain uses TRBV27 and TRBJ1-2, with D possibly TRBD1 on 5 matching bases. Germline V lookup: CDR1 MNHEY, CDR2 SMNVEV (reference sequence). This CDR3 is built from 13 residues. V was pared by 6 bases and J by 4 bases, with 12 bases between. Here the CDR3 reads CASSRGEGYGYTF. The DNA for the CDR3 is TGTGCCAGCAGCCGAGGGGAGGGCTATGGCTACACCTTC.